Listed below are T cell receptor beta chains from one sample, sequenced in a study of regulatory T cells in long-lasting Graves disease. TCRdb used MiXCR to reprocess the multiplex PCR reads, holding one entry per CDR3 protein. The sample has approximately 400,000 distinct CDR3 sequences, roughly 20% seen once. The sequencing here drew on peripheral blood mononuclear cells (PBMCs), taken when the disease was refractory, from a patient treated with antithyroid drugs. Source of these receptors: a woman in her 40s with Graves disease. Each CDR3 is given with its conserved first and last residue. A D gene is named only where the DNA matches it firmly. Not all rows give a size; the values are once, few, many and, for expanded clones, a class.

>NA|TRBV29-1|NA|TRBJ2-7
TGCAGCGCCATAAGCGTGGGAGAGGTAGAGCAGTACTTC
CSAISVGEVEQYF
>NA|TRBV18|NA|TRBJ2-7
TGTGTCAGCTCACCAACGGCCTACGAGCAGTACTTC
CVSSPTAYEQYF
>NA|TRBV15|few|TRBJ2-4
TGTGCCACCAGCAGAGATCGGGGGATACCATACTTC
CATSRDRGIPYF
>NA|TRBV2|many|TRBJ2-5
TGTGCCACGATAGCCGAGACCCAGTACTTC
CATIAETQYF
>TRBD1|TRBV28|few|TRBJ2-3
TGTGCCAGCAGTCCCCGGGACAGGGGATTTAAAGATACGCAGTATTTT
CASSPRDRGFKDTQYF
>NA|TRBV11-2|many|TRBJ1-3
TGTGCCAGCAGCTTAAGACAGCCAGGAAACACCATATATTTT
CASSLRQPGNTIYF
>TRBD2|TRBV2|few|TRBJ2-1
TGTGCCAGCAGTGGTTTTGCGGGAGCAGTGGGCAATGAGCAGTTCTTC
CASSGFAGAVGNEQFF
>TRBD1|TRBV7-9|many|TRBJ2-7
TGTGCCAGCAGCTTAGTGGGACAGAAAAACGCCTACGAGCAGTACTTC
CASSLVGQKNAYEQYF
>NA|TRBV24-1|many|TRBJ2-6
TGTGCCACCAGGGATTCTGGGGCCAACGTCCTGACTTTC
CATRDSGANVLTF
>NA|TRBV6-2/TRBV6-3|few|TRBJ2-2
TGTGCCAGCAGTTATTACGACGCCGGGGAGCTGTTTTTT
CASSYYDAGELFF
>NA|TRBV5-1|few|TRBJ2-2
TGCGCCAGCAGCTTGGAGTGGGGAAACACCGGGGAGCTGTTTTTT
CASSLEWGNTGELFF
>TRBD1|TRBV6-5|few|TRBJ1-6
TGTGCCAGCAGTTACAGGGGACAGGGTCTGTCACCCCTCCACTTT
CASSYRGQGLSPLHF